These 14 T cell receptor beta chains came from one sample sequenced in a study of control samples from healthy donors and cancer patients. Assay: immunoSEQ multiplex PCR; the TCRdb copy retains only in-frame clones and omits some. The table has fewer than 200,000 clones, 85% to 90% seen once. Material for sequencing was blood. The origin of the receptors is a woman aged 25 to 39 in good health.

The J gene is TRBJ2-2, the V gene TRBV5-1; the D gene is possibly TRBD1 (5 bases). The CDR3 totals 14 residues. V lost 4 bases, J lost 10 bases, and 17 bases lay in between. Per the germline V gene, CDR1 is SGHRS and CDR2 is YFSETQ. For the CDR3, the DNA is TGCGCCAGCAGCCTAACCAACAGGAAAGTGGAGCTGTTTTTT. This codes for CASSLTNRKVELFF.

The rearrangement uses TRBV3-1 (or the pseudogene TRBV3-2) and TRBJ2-3; 9 nucleotides match TRBD2. CDR1 LGHDT and CDR2 YNNKEL come from the germline V gene (reference sequence). The trim removed 1 base at V and 1 base at J, leaving 9 bases unmatched. The CDR3 loop spans 18 amino acids. CDR3 nucleotides: TGTGCCAGCAGCCAAGTTCAATCTAGCGGGACCCGCACAGATACGCAGTATTTT. Protein product: CASSQVQSSGTRTDTQYF.

This clone was observed a single time. The rearrangement links TRBV2 to TRBJ1-4; 7 positions agree with TRBD1. Germline V gene lookup returns CDR1 SNHLY and CDR2 FYNNEI. The CDR3 is 15 residues long. The V segment lost 6 bases and the J segment 0 bases; nucleotides outside the gene matches: 4. This chain's CDR3 is CASSQGTATNEKLFF. DNA of the CDR3: TGTGCCAGCAGCCAAGGGACAGCAACTAATGAAAAACTGTTTTTT.

The rearrangement joins TRBV4-1 to TRBJ2-1, with no clear D. The germline V gene has CDR1 MGHRA and CDR2 YSYEKL. The CDR3 runs 16 residues. Trimming left V 0 bases short and J 0 bases short, with 9 bases between. CDR3 sequence: CASSQDRRRSYNEQFF. In DNA, the CDR3 is TGCGCCAGCAGCCAAGACCGGCGTCGCTCCTACAATGAGCAGTTCTTC.

This clone was counted a few times. This chain connects TRBV24-1 to TRBJ2-1; a possible D gene is TRBD2 (6 bases). Germline assignment: CDR1 KGHDR and CDR2 SFDVKD. V was cut by 5 bases and J by 8 bases, with 9 bases left in between. This CDR3 is built from 12 residues. The CDR3 coding sequence is TGTGCCACCAGTGCGGGGGTCGATGAGCAGTTCTTC. Translated, it gives CATSAGVDEQFF.

The gene calls are TRBV5-1 and TRBJ1-2; D possibly corresponds to TRBD1 (5 bases). Deletions cut 0 bases from V and 8 bases from J, with 11 bases between. The CDR3 totals 13 residues. From germline, CDR1 is SGHRS and CDR2 YFSETQ. The CDR3 is CASSLEGHGGYTF. DNA of the CDR3: TGCGCCAGCAGCTTGGAAGGACATGGCGGCTACACCTTC.

This chain links TRBV24-1 with TRBJ2-3, with a possible D match to TRBD2 (6 bases). The CDR3 spans 15 residues. V was pared by 2 bases and J by 3 bases, with 11 bases between. Germline-derived CDR1 and CDR2 are KGHDR and SFDVKD. The DNA of the CDR3 is TGTGCCACCAGTGATTCTCCAGGGAGGACAGATACGCAGTATTTT. Translating it yields CATSDSPGRTDTQYF.

This clone was recorded only once. The rearrangement joins TRBV4-1 to TRBJ1-2; the D gene is possibly TRBD1 (5 bases). Per germline, CDR1 MGHRA and CDR2 YSYEKL. V was pared by 0 bases and J by 5 bases, with 19 bases between. CDR3 length: 17 amino acids. CDR3 protein: CASSQERYAGRGYGYTF. Here the CDR3 DNA reads TGCGCCAGCAGCCAAGAACGATACGCAGGGCGAGGATATGGCTACACCTTC.

The chain is built from TRBV7-6 and TRBJ2-5, with 14 nucleotides matching TRBD2. Trimming removed 1 base from V and 4 bases from J; junction bases left unmatched: 8. CDR1 is SGHVS, CDR2 FNYEAQ, per germline. The length of the CDR3 is 18 residues. CDR3 region: CASSLGGGTSGSGETQYF. CDR3 in DNA: TGTGCCAGCAGCTTAGGGGGAGGGACTAGCGGGAGTGGAGAGACCCAGTACTTC.

V and J are TRBV10-2 and TRBJ1-2, with no clear D. This CDR3 spans 19 amino acids. Trimming stripped 0 bases from V and 3 bases from J, with 23 bases between. Germline CDR1 and CDR2: WSHSY and SAAADI. CDR3 nucleotide sequence: TGCGCCAGCAGTGAGTCGACCTTCGCGTGGCGCTCTGCCTACTATGGCTACACCTTC. As protein: CASSESTFAWRSAYYGYTF.

J is TRBJ2-7 and V is TRBV19; maybe TRBD2 (5 bases). Germline CDR1 reads LNHDA; CDR2 reads SQIVND (reference sequence). V was trimmed by 1 base and J by 7 bases, leaving 8 bases between them. CDR3 length: 12 residues. In DNA, the CDR3 is TGTGCCAGTAGTATAGGGGCGGGTGAGCAGTACTTC. Translating it yields CASSIGAGEQYF.

The chain couples TRBV5-6 to TRBJ1-3; D might be TRBD1 (5 bases). Germline CDR1 reads SGHDT; CDR2 reads YYEEEE. This CDR3 is 16 amino acids long. Trimming removed 4 bases from V and 0 bases from J, with 14 bases in between. CDR3 nucleotide sequence: TGTGCCAGCAGCCTAGGGACCACCACCTCTGGAAACACCATATATTTT. It yields the protein CASSLGTTTSGNTIYF.

The chain combines TRBV9 with TRBJ1-2; perhaps TRBD1 as D (5 bases). CDR1 and CDR2 (germline): SGDLS, YYNGEE. The CDR3 sequence is 16 residues long. The V gene lost 0 bases and the J gene lost 2 bases, with 14 bases spanning the gap. The DNA for the CDR3 is TGTGCCAGCAGCGTAGGGGATCTTACAGGAAACTATGGCTACACCTTC. Its translation: CASSVGDLTGNYGYTF.

The chain is built from TRBV6-5 and TRBJ2-2, with D possibly matching TRBD1 (6 bases). There are 15 residues in the CDR3. The germline V and J ends were trimmed by 5 bases and 0 bases, with 10 bases remaining between them. Germline assignment: CDR1 MNHEY and CDR2 SVGAGI. The CDR3 reads CASSPGQTNTGELFF. The CDR3 bases are TGTGCCAGCAGTCCGGGACAAACGAACACCGGGGAGCTGTTTTTT.